Listed below are T cell receptor beta chains from one sample, sequenced in a study of blood T cell repertoires in COVID-19. This table comes from immunoSEQ multiplex PCR, and its TCRdb copy is limited to in-frame clones, with some not included. The sample shows just over 300,000 clones, 86% of them seen only once. The source material was PBMCs or T cells enriched from blood (not recorded which). These receptors all come from a man younger than 40 who had recovered from COVID-19. Each CDR3 is given with its conserved first and last residue. The D gene is left open where the match is weak. Clone size is stated in some rows and not others, as once, few, many or a class when expanded.

d_gene,abundance,j_gene,v_gene,CDR3aa,CDR3nt
NA,NA,TRBJ1-2,TRBV4-1,CASSLNTEYGYTF,TGCGCCAGCAGCCTAAACACGGAGTATGGCTACACCTTC
NA,NA,TRBJ2-1,TRBV27,CASTSGGWWDTPSYNEQFF,TGTGCCAGCACCTCGGGGGGATGGTGGGACACCCCGTCCTACAATGAGCAGTTCTTC
NA,NA,TRBJ2-5,TRBV11-3,CASSKARTTQETQYF,TGTGCCAGCAGCAAAGCCCGGACTACGCAAGAGACCCAGTACTTC
TRBD1,NA,TRBJ1-4,TRBV19,CASRGQGNEKLFF,TGTGCCAGTAGGGGACAGGGGAATGAAAAACTGTTTTTT
TRBD1,NA,TRBJ2-7,TRBV25-1,CASSGGDRKSYEQYF,TGTGCCAGCAGTGGGGGGGACAGGAAAAGCTACGAGCAGTACTTC
NA,NA,TRBJ2-1,TRBV5-6,CASTEGVASYNEQFF,TGTGCCAGCACTGAAGGAGTGGCCTCCTACAATGAGCAGTTCTTC
NA,NA,TRBJ1-1,TRBV7-2,CASSLEPSGLNTEAFF,TGTGCCAGCAGCTTAGAGCCCTCAGGTCTGAACACTGAAGCTTTCTTT
NA,NA,TRBJ1-1,TRBV6-5,CASRADSYMNTEAFF,TGTGCCAGCAGGGCCGACAGTTACATGAACACTGAAGCTTTCTTT
NA,NA,TRBJ2-5,TRBV2,CASTRAVGGLQETQYF,TGTGCCAGCACCCGAGCGGTCGGAGGGCTACAAGAGACCCAGTACTTC
NA,once,TRBJ1-2,TRBV18,CASSPQGQGTAYGYTF,TGTGCCAGCTCACCACAAGGTCAGGGGACGGCCTATGGCTACACCTTC
TRBD1,NA,TRBJ1-5,TRBV2,CASSPDRTSNQPQHF,TGTGCCAGCAGTCCGGACAGGACTAGCAATCAGCCCCAGCATTTT
TRBD2,NA,TRBJ2-5,TRBV5-1,CASSTRGGVRETQYF,TGCGCCAGCAGCACCCGCGGGGGGGTCAGAGAGACCCAGTACTTC
TRBD1,NA,TRBJ1-5,TRBV19,CASSDREGLPQHF,TGTGCCAGTTCCGACAGGGAAGGGCTGCCCCAGCATTTT
NA,NA,TRBJ2-3,TRBV19,CASSIGSHTDTQYF,TGTGCCAGTAGTATAGGGAGTCACACAGATACGCAGTATTTT
NA,NA,TRBJ1-5,TRBV21-1,CASSKKGVLSNQPQHF,TGTGCCAGCAGCAAAAAAGGAGTTTTGAGCAATCAGCCCCAGCATTTT
NA,NA,TRBJ1-5,TRBV28,CASSSWSAGQPQHF,TGTGCCAGCAGTTCCTGGTCGGCGGGTCAGCCCCAGCATTTT
TRBD1,NA,TRBJ1-1,TRBV5-1,CASSQQTGDTEAFF,TGCGCCAGCAGCCAGCAAACAGGGGACACTGAAGCTTTCTTT
NA,NA,TRBJ1-4,TRBV25-1,CARPEGATNEKLFF,TGTGCCAGGCCGGAGGGCGCAACTAATGAAAAACTGTTTTTT
NA,few,TRBJ2-3,TRBV7-2,CATLWGGLLTDTQYF,TGTGCCACCCTTTGGGGGGGGCTGCTCACAGATACGCAGTATTTT
NA,NA,TRBJ1-4,TRBV29-1,CSVVLVTSNEKLFF,TGCAGCGTTGTCTTAGTCACCTCTAATGAAAAACTGTTTTTT
TRBD1,NA,TRBJ2-1,TRBV10-1,CASSDLTGRSYNEQFF,TGCGCCAGCAGTGACCTGACAGGGAGATCCTACAATGAGCAGTTCTTC
TRBD1,few,TRBJ2-2,TRBV24-1,CATSGGQGAVFANTGELFF,TGTGCCACCAGTGGTGGACAGGGGGCTGTGTTCGCGAACACCGGGGAGCTGTTTTTT
TRBD2,once,TRBJ2-3,TRBV12-3/TRBV12-4,CASSRWGLAGYF,TGTGCCAGCAGCCGATGGGGACTAGCGGGGTATTTT
TRBD1,NA,TRBJ1-6,TRBV19,CASSNGDRGYSPLHF,TGTGCCAGTAGCAATGGGGACAGAGGATATTCACCCCTCCACTTT
NA,NA,TRBJ2-1,TRBV19,CASSTGVYNEQFF,TGTGCCAGTAGCACCGGGGTGTACAATGAGCAGTTCTTC
NA,NA,TRBJ2-1,TRBV28,CASFGSNEQFF,TGTGCCAGCTTCGGGTCTAATGAGCAGTTCTTC
NA,NA,TRBJ1-5,TRBV9,CASSVDAVNQPQHF,TGTGCCAGCAGCGTAGACGCAGTCAATCAGCCCCAGCATTTT
NA,NA,TRBJ1-6,TRBV18,CASSPVGGSVSSPLHF,TGTGCCAGCTCACCGGTGGGGGGAAGTGTGAGTTCACCCCTCCACTTT
NA,NA,TRBJ2-1,TRBV30,CAWSVLVEQFF,TGTGCCTGGAGTGTACTTGTTGAGCAGTTCTTC
NA,NA,TRBJ1-2,TRBV3-1/TRBV3-2,CASSLRTTVVNYGYTF,TGTGCCAGCAGCCTACGGACTACGGTGGTTAACTATGGCTACACCTTC
TRBD1,NA,TRBJ2-1,TRBV18,CASSPGQGNEQFF,TGTGCCAGCTCACCCGGACAGGGCAATGAGCAGTTCTTC
TRBD1,NA,TRBJ1-2,TRBV18,CASSPPAGGHGYTF,TGTGCCAGCTCACCACCGGCAGGGGGCCATGGCTACACCTTC
TRBD2,NA,TRBJ2-7,TRBV2,CASSEGTRGEQYF,TGTGCCAGCAGTGAAGGGACTAGGGGCGAGCAGTACTTC
NA,NA,TRBJ1-1,TRBV28,CASSPGGRGRDTEAFF,TGTGCCAGCAGCCCGGGGGGGCGGGGCCGGGACACTGAAGCTTTCTTT
NA,once,TRBJ1-4,TRBV5-1,CASSSQGVNEKLFF,TGCGCCAGCAGCTCGCAGGGCGTTAATGAAAAACTGTTTTTT
NA,NA,TRBJ2-3,TRBV6-5,CASSYRGGPSTDTQYF,TGTGCCAGCAGTTATAGGGGGGGACCTAGCACAGATACGCAGTATTTT
NA,NA,TRBJ2-2,TRBV7-8,CASSMQGLNTGELFF,TGTGCCAGCAGCATGCAGGGGTTGAACACCGGGGAGCTGTTTTTT
NA,NA,TRBJ1-2,TRBV12-3/TRBV12-4,CASSLETGMGYTF,TGTGCCAGCAGTTTAGAGACAGGAATGGGCTACACCTTC
NA,NA,TRBJ2-3,TRBV3-1/TRBV3-2,CASSPFGAAFTDTQYF,TGTGCCAGCAGCCCCTTTGGGGCGGCCTTCACAGATACGCAGTATTTT
NA,NA,TRBJ2-7,TRBV6-6,CASKDRWIYEQYF,TGTGCCAGCAAGGACAGATGGATCTACGAGCAGTACTTC
NA,NA,TRBJ2-1,TRBV7-9,CASSLGGGRGYNEQFF,TGTGCCAGCAGTTTAGGTGGGGGCAGGGGCTACAATGAGCAGTTCTTC
NA,NA,TRBJ2-7,TRBV21-1,CASSKGGGASNYEQYF,TGTGCCAGCAGCAAAGGGGGAGGGGCCTCAAACTACGAGCAGTACTTC
TRBD1,once,TRBJ1-4,TRBV30,CAWSKRQGSNEKLFF,TGTGCCTGGAGTAAGAGACAGGGCTCTAATGAAAAACTGTTTTTT
NA,NA,TRBJ1-5,TRBV28,CASSLELRGAWKPQHF,TGTGCCAGCAGTTTAGAGCTCCGCGGGGCTTGGAAGCCCCAGCATTTT
NA,NA,TRBJ1-2,TRBV4-1,CASSSGVDGYGYTF,TGCGCCAGCAGCTCAGGGGTGGATGGTTATGGCTACACCTTC
NA,NA,TRBJ1-1,TRBV9,CASSVGGAGDLNNTEAFF,TGTGCCAGCAGCGTAGGAGGGGCGGGAGACCTGAATAACACTGAAGCTTTCTTT
TRBD1,NA,TRBJ1-6,TRBV2,CASQAAGTGNSPLHF,TGTGCCAGCCAGGCTGCCGGGACAGGGAATTCACCCCTCCACTTT
TRBD1,NA,TRBJ2-1,TRBV2,CASSADRGRGDEQFF,TGTGCCAGCAGCGCGGACAGGGGTCGGGGGGATGAGCAGTTCTTC
NA,NA,TRBJ2-2,TRBV12-3/TRBV12-4,CASRYPGPGELFF,TGTGCCAGCAGGTACCCAGGGCCCGGGGAGCTGTTTTTT
NA,NA,TRBJ2-1,TRBV5-1,CASRIYEYNEQFF,TGCGCCAGCAGGATCTACGAGTACAATGAGCAGTTCTTC
TRBD1,NA,TRBJ1-1,TRBV10-1,CASRNENRGKGYGNTEAFF,TGCGCCAGCAGGAATGAAAACAGGGGGAAAGGCTATGGGAACACTGAAGCTTTCTTT
NA,NA,TRBJ2-7,TRBV28,CASSFGGQTYEQYF,TGTGCCAGCAGTTTCGGCGGACAGACCTACGAGCAGTACTTC
NA,NA,TRBJ2-1,TRBV18,CASSPVDFSYNEQFF,TGTGCCAGCTCACCTGTAGACTTCTCCTACAATGAGCAGTTCTTC
TRBD1,once,TRBJ2-5,TRBV5-5,CASSFQGASETQYF,TGTGCCAGCAGTTTCCAGGGGGCGAGTGAGACCCAGTACTTC
NA,NA,TRBJ1-1,TRBV5-8,CASRTGLMNTEAFF,TGTGCCAGCAGGACGGGACTCATGAACACTGAAGCTTTCTTT
TRBD1,NA,TRBJ2-1,TRBV4-1,CASTGTGTLYNEQFF,TGCGCCAGCACCGGGACAGGGACCCTCTACAATGAGCAGTTCTTC
NA,NA,TRBJ1-1,TRBV6-5,CASSRVQKVAEAFF,TGTGCCAGCAGTAGAGTACAGAAAGTTGCTGAAGCTTTCTTT
TRBD1,NA,TRBJ2-7,TRBV5-6,CASSRTGGRSYEQYF,TGTGCCAGCAGCAGGACAGGGGGCCGATCCTACGAGCAGTACTTC
NA,NA,TRBJ2-1,TRBV5-1,CASSLGFRSEQFF,TGCGCCAGCAGCTTGGGTTTTAGGAGTGAGCAGTTCTTC
NA,NA,TRBJ2-7,TRBV14,CASSQLKGSRIRSYEQYF,TGTGCCAGCAGCCAATTAAAGGGGTCAAGGATTCGGTCCTACGAGCAGTACTTC